Sequencing of this T cell receptor (beta chain) was carried out in a study of technical replicates of blood from a handful of donors. TCRdb keeps only in-frame clones here, not all; method: immunoSEQ multiplex PCR. The top ten hold 0.25% of the sample, which has about 88,000 clones, 85% to 95% seen once. Germline CDR1 MGHRA, CDR2 YSYEKL. The V and J ends lost 5 bases and 2 bases respectively, with 13 bases between them. This CDR3 has 14 amino acids. What was sequenced was T cells isolated from PBMCs. This sequence was found in a human donor in good health. This chain uses TRBV4-1 with TRBJ2-7, with D perhaps matching TRBD1 (5 bases). CDR3 sequence: CASSGHLTAYEQYF. CDR3 in DNA: TGCGCCAGCAGCGGACATCTGACTGCCTACGAGCAGTACTTC.